These 28 T cell receptor beta chains came from one sample sequenced in a study of tumor-infiltrating lymphocytes in primary liver carcinoma. Germline DNA was also extracted, and blood RNA derived from unsorted whole blood. cDNA specific to TCR beta was made from 500 ng of total RNA, with a constant-region primer employed for priming. Slightly modified ARM-PCR with three nested multiplex PCR rounds yielded TCR beta libraries. Running nine to ten cycles apiece, the first two PCR rounds relied on TRBV1-TRBV30 forward primers together with a C-beta reverse primer. In TCRdb, the multiplex PCR reads were re-called with MiXCR into one record per CDR3 protein. The repertoire consists of nearly 200,000 distinct CDR3 sequences, with about two thirds occurring once and the leading ten covering roughly 6.8%. Sequencing input: peripheral blood. The receptors were sampled from a woman aged 55 to 70 with primary liver carcinoma and hepatitis B virus infection.

This clonotype was observed at least ten times. As DNA, the CDR3 is TGTGCCAGCAGCCCCCTCCCGGGTAATTACAATGAGCAGTTCTTC. This codes for CASSPLPGNYNEQFF. The chain employs TRBV5-6 and TRBJ2-1; D uncertain. Trimming pared 4 bases from V and 4 bases from J, leaving 15 bases between. Germline loops: CDR1 SGHDT, CDR2 YYEEEE. The CDR3 loop spans 15 amino acids.

V is TRBV20-1 and J is TRBJ1-5, with D unresolved. V was trimmed by 6 bases and J by 1 base, leaving 16 bases between them. CDR3 length equals 15 residues. Looked up from germline, CDR1 is DFQATT and CDR2 is SNEGSKA (reference sequence). CDR3: CSALHGQASNQPQHF. The CDR3, as DNA: TGCAGTGCCCTCCACGGGCAGGCCAGCAATCAGCCCCAGCATTTT.

A word on this clonotype: Lacking the conserved final phenylalanine or tryptophan, this CDR3 likely reflects a read error. V and J are TRBV6-1 and TRBJ2-1; tentatively, D is TRBD1 (6 bases). This CDR3 region has 13 residues. CDR1 and CDR2 (germline): MNHNS, SASEGT. CDR3 coding DNA: TGTGTCAGCAGTGAAAGGGGGAACTATGAGCAGTTCCTC. Protein product: CVSSERGNYEQFL.

The chain carries TRBV2 and TRBJ2-7, with D tentatively TRBD2 (6 bases). Germline lookup yields CDR1 SNHLY and CDR2 FYNNEI. V gave up 6 bases and J gave up 4 bases, with 13 bases separating them. The CDR3 covers 13 residues. CDR3 DNA sequence: TGTGCCAGCAGGAGCGGGTCTTGGTACGAGCAGTACTTC. This codes for CASRSGSWYEQYF. The whole variable domain, filled in from reference TRBV2 and TRBJ2-7, reads EPEVTQTPSHQVTQMGQEVILRCVPISNHLYFYWYRQILGQKVEFLVSFYNNEISEKSEIFDDQFSVERPDGSNFTLKIRSTKLEDSAMYFCASRSGSWYEQYFGPGTRLTVT.

Comments on this clonotype: The junction and the germline gene differ at one end; a read error may be behind it. The gene calls are TRBV6-5 and TRBJ1-1; D is undetermined. The CDR3 extends over 15 amino acids. Germline V gene sequence: CDR1 MNHEY, CDR2 SVGAGI. CDR3 loop: CANSRTRTVNIEAFF. Written as DNA, the CDR3 is TGTGCCAATAGTCGAACCCGGACGGTGAACATTGAAGCTTTCTTT.

Comment on this clonotype: An end of the junction does not agree with germline; a read error may underlie this. The chain uses TRBV29-1 and TRBJ1-1; TRBD1 agrees at 10 bases. The CDR3 spans 13 residues. Per the germline V gene, CDR1 is SQVTM and CDR2 is ANQGSEA. The CDR3 bases are TGCATCGGGGACAGGGGAGAGAACACTGAAGCTTCCTTT. Protein product: CIGDRGENTEASF.

Points on this clonotype: A read error may explain this, as a much larger clone is one base away. The J gene is TRBJ2-2, the V gene TRBV10-2; the match to TRBD1 covers 7 bases. There are 16 residues in the CDR3. CDR1 WSHSY and CDR2 SAAADI come from the germline V gene. For the CDR3, the DNA is TGCGCCGGCAGTGTACAGGGGCCATCGAACACCGGGGAGCTGTTTTTT. Translating it yields CAGSVQGPSNTGELFF.

This clonotype has ten or more counts. The V and J genes are TRBV13 and TRBJ1-2; D possibly corresponds to TRBD1 (6 bases). The length of the CDR3 is 15 residues. Trimming cost V 5 bases and J 1 base, with 14 bases left between them. CDR1 and CDR2 (germline): PRHDT, FYEKMQ (reference sequence). Here the CDR3 reads CASSPYREDNYGYTF. The CDR3 bases are TGTGCCAGCAGCCCATACAGGGAGGATAACTATGGCTACACCTTC. The whole variable domain, filled in from reference TRBV13 and TRBJ1-2, reads AAGVIQSPRHLIKEKRETATLKCYPIPRHDTVYWYQQGPGQDPQFLISFYEKMQSDKGSIPDRFSAQQFSDYHSELNMSSLELGDSALYFCASSPYREDNYGYTFGSGTRLTVV.

The sample holds a few counts of this clonotype. The V and J genes are TRBV5-1 and TRBJ2-3, with 12 bases identical to TRBD2. J gave up 6 bases and V 0 bases, and 8 bases lay outside the gene matches. Germline V gene sequence: CDR1 SGHRS, CDR2 YFSETQ. This CDR3 is built from 17 residues. The CDR3 protein is CASSLDGTSGPTDTQYF. CDR3 bases: TGCGCCAGCAGCTTGGACGGGACTAGCGGGCCCACTGATACGCAGTATTTT.

Turning to this clonotype: The conserved closing phenylalanine or tryptophan is absent in this CDR3, likely reflecting a read error. The V gene is TRBV5-5, the J gene TRBJ2-2; D is unresolved. V was clipped by 1 base and J by 5 bases, with 12 bases between them. Germline V CDR1 and CDR2: SGHKS, YYEKEE (reference sequence). This CDR3 comprises 15 residues. In nucleotides, the CDR3 is TGTGCCAGCAGCTTGTTTGTGCAGAGTACCGGGGAGCTGTTTCTT. Its translation: CASSLFVQSTGELFL.

In the case of this clonotype: Lacking the conserved final phenylalanine or tryptophan, this CDR3 likely reflects a read error. This sequence joins TRBV11-2 and TRBJ2-3, with D tentatively TRBD1 or TRBD2 (5 bases each). Per the germline V gene, CDR1 is SGHAT and CDR2 is FQNNGV. The CDR3 runs 12 residues. Trimming pared 8 bases from V and 4 bases from J, leaving 10 bases between. The DNA of the CDR3 is TGTGCCAGCGGCTGGGGGTCAGATACGCAGTATTAT. It yields the protein CASGWGSDTQYY.

Remarks on this clonotype: The CDR3 does not end in the conserved phenylalanine or tryptophan, so this is likely a read error. No DNA is shown, since the ends of the CDR3 on it are uncertain; the CDR3 is the one TCRdb lists. The rearrangement links TRBV11-2 to TRBJ2-2; the DNA was not compared with TRBD1, the D call given in the table. Germline lookup yields CDR1 SGHAT and CDR2 FQNNGV. From its first to its last residue, the CDR3 has 15 amino acids. The CDR3: CSSSLRGAHTGELYV.

The V gene is TRBV11-2, the J gene TRBJ2-5, with TRBD2 matching 8 bases. J gave up 13 bases and V 5 bases, and 18 bases lay outside the gene matches. From germline, CDR1 is SGHAT and CDR2 FQNNGV. This CDR3 has 15 residues. DNA for the CDR3: TGTGCCAGCAGCCCCCGGACGGGAGGGTTGGAGATCCTGTACTTC. Its protein is CASSPRTGGLEILYF.

Worth noting for this clonotype: Sequence at one end of the junction differs from germline and may be a read error. V gene TRBV7-9 combines with J gene TRBJ1-1; 8 nucleotides line up with TRBD1. Germline CDR1 is SEHNR and CDR2 is FQNEAQ (reference sequence). The CDR3 sequence is 16 residues long. DNA of the CDR3: TGTGCCAGCAGCCCCTACGGACAGGGCCGGGGGGCTGAAGCTCTCTTT. Translated: CASSPYGQGRGAEALF.

This clonotype was observed a single time. The V gene is TRBV6-6, the J gene TRBJ2-4; perhaps TRBD2 as D (5 bases). Germline CDR1 is MNHNY and CDR2 is SVGAGI (reference sequence). The V end lost 10 bases, the J end lost 5 bases, and 21 bases lay between the germline ends. This CDR3 is 15 amino acids long. The CDR3 DNA is TGTGCCAACAGACTGGAGGCAAGGGCCCAAAACATTCAGTACTTC. This sequence encodes CANRLEARAQNIQYF.

As for this clonotype: A much larger clone is a single base away; this may be a read error. The CDR3 reads CANSFSGGTDTQYF. The CDR3 bases are TGTGCCAACAGTTTCTCCGGAGGCACAGATACGCAGTATTTT. The chain is built from TRBV12-3 or TRBV12-4 and TRBJ2-3, with unresolved D. This CDR3 spans 14 amino acids.

In regard to this clonotype: At one end, the junction sequence differs from germline, possibly due to a read error. The chain recombines TRBV29-1 with TRBJ2-1; 10 nucleotides align to TRBD2. The CDR3 has 16 amino acids. Germline loops: CDR1 SQVTM, CDR2 ANQGSEA. The CDR3 sequence is CSVERASGSCYDEQFF. CDR3 nucleotide sequence: TGCAGCGTTGAACGGGCTAGCGGGAGCTGCTACGATGAGCAGTTCTTC.

To note about this clonotype: This CDR3 is missing its conserved last phenylalanine or tryptophan, likely due to a read error. The V gene is TRBV11-2, the J gene TRBJ2-1; D may match TRBD1 or TRBD2 (5 bases each). The CDR3 length is 16 residues. The germline V gene encodes CDR1 SGHAT and CDR2 FQNNGV. CDR3 amino acids: CARSLPSGPSYNEQFL. The CDR3 DNA is TGTGCCCGCAGCCTTCCTTCGGGACCCTCCTACAATGAGCAGTTCCTC.

This clonotype was counted many times. This chain uses TRBV11-3 with TRBJ2-5, with 7 bases fitting TRBD2. After removal of 3 bases from V and 5 bases from J, the junction contained 9 bases not matched to a gene. Germline loops: CDR1 SGHNT, CDR2 YENEEA. CDR3 length: 15 residues. CDR3 sequence reads: CASSFEAGDWETQYF. CDR3 nucleotide sequence: TGTGCCAGCAGCTTCGAGGCGGGAGATTGGGAGACCCAGTACTTC.

A note on this clonotype: Since a much larger clone is just one base distant, this may be a read error. The chain joins TRBV6-2 or TRBV6-3 to TRBJ1-5; D not certain. Deletions cut 7 bases from V and 4 bases from J, with 14 bases between. Looked up from germline, CDR1 is MNHEY and CDR2 is SVGEGT. The CDR3 is 14 amino acids. In nucleotides, the CDR3 is TGTGCCAGCACTCAAGGGATACCGAATCAGCCCCAGCATTTT. Encoded protein: CASTQGIPNQPQHF.

This clonotype was counted between two and nine times. The chain links TRBV5-1 to TRBJ2-1, with D perhaps matching TRBD2 (5 bases). Germline assignment: CDR1 SGHRS and CDR2 YFSETQ. Trimming stripped 2 bases from V and 6 bases from J, with 12 bases between. The CDR3 has 14 amino acids. The CDR3 here is CASSFSGLFNEQFF. CDR3 DNA sequence: TGCGCCAGCAGCTTCTCAGGACTGTTCAATGAGCAGTTCTTC.

The gene calls are TRBV12-3 or TRBV12-4 and TRBJ2-5, with 7 positions matching TRBD1. Unmatched junction bases numbered 16, after V lost 6 bases and J lost 6 bases. This CDR3 comprises 16 residues. The CDR3 protein is CASSPMAKGAKQTQYF. CDR3 in DNA: TGTGCCAGCAGCCCGATGGCAAAGGGGGCGAAACAGACCCAGTACTTC.

CDR3: CASIRRPSGSYNEQFF. DNA of the CDR3: TGCGCCAGCATAAGGCGACCTAGCGGGAGCTACAATGAGCAGTTCTTC. The J gene is TRBJ2-1, the V gene TRBV5-1; 10 nucleotides line up with TRBD2. CDR1 and CDR2 from the germline V gene are SGHRS and YFSETQ. V gave up 6 bases and J gave up 3 bases; unmatched junction bases: 9. The CDR3 extends over 16 amino acids.

With respect to this clonotype: A much more abundant neighbour one base away suggests this may be a read error. V usage is TRBV4-1 and J usage is TRBJ1-6, with a weak D call TRBD1 (6 bases). The CDR3 is 15 amino acids. Germline V gene sequence: CDR1 MGHRA, CDR2 YSYEKL. The chain's CDR3 is CVSSQGGHSNSPLHF. In DNA, the CDR3 is TGCGTCAGCAGCCAAGGGGGACATTCCAACTCACCCCTCCACTTT.

Comments on this clonotype: A much larger clonotype is one base distant, so this may be a read error. The rearrangement joins TRBV12-3 or TRBV12-4 to TRBJ2-1; TRBD2 matches at 9 bases. CDR3 size: 15 residues. V lost 6 bases and J lost 9; bases outside the gene matches: 12. The CDR3 is CASSSRGSGSSEQFF. The CDR3 DNA reads as TGTGCCAGCAGCTCTCGGGGTAGCGGGAGCTCTGAGCAGTTCTTC.

The chain employs TRBV4-2 and TRBJ1-4; D is ambiguous. V lost 3 bases and J lost 7, with 9 bases in between. Germline CDR1 reads LGHNA; CDR2 reads YNFKEQ. The CDR3 length is 13 residues. The CDR3 DNA reads as TGTGCCAGCAGCCAGCCCCACCGTGAAAAACTGTTTTTT. Translated: CASSQPHREKLFF.

The V call is TRBV11-2, the J call TRBJ2-1; 8 positions agree with TRBD2. The junction had 21 bases not matched to a gene; V was cut back by 5 bases and J by 12 bases. Germline V lookup: CDR1 SGHAT, CDR2 FQNNGV. CDR3 length equals 17 residues. This CDR3 reads CASSRILAERPGDGQFF. The CDR3 region has the DNA TGTGCCAGCAGCAGGATACTAGCGGAAAGGCCGGGGGATGGGCAGTTCTTC.

This clonotype was recorded a few times. The J gene is TRBJ2-2, the V gene TRBV6-1; 9 nucleotides match TRBD1. Germline trimming cut 6 bases from V and 7 bases from J; bases unmatched to any gene: 12. The germline V gene encodes CDR1 MNHNS and CDR2 SASEGT. The CDR3 contains 16 residues. CDR3 region: CASRLSGTGSLGELFF. CDR3 coding DNA: TGTGCCAGCAGGCTATCCGGGACAGGGTCTCTCGGGGAGCTGTTTTTT.